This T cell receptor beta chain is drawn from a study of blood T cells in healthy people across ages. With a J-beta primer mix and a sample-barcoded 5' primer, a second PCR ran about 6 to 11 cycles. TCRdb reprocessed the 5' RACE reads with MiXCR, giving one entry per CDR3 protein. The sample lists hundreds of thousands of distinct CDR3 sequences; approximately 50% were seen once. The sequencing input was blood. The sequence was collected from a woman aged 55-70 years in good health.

CDR3 coding DNA: TGCAGCGTGGGACCAAGCGACGTCCTGACTTTC. Protein product: CSVGPSDVLTF. The chain carries TRBV29-1 and TRBJ2-6, with D perhaps given as TRBD1 or TRBD2 (5 bases each). V was trimmed by 6 bases and J by 11 bases, leaving 11 bases between them. This CDR3 spans 11 amino acids. Germline V CDR1 and CDR2: SQVTM, ANQGSEA.